This T cell receptor (beta chain) was recorded in a study of identical twins. CDR3 length: 16 amino acids. Germline V CDR1 and CDR2: MDHEN, SYDVKM. V was trimmed by 4 bases and J by 4 bases, leaving 19 bases between them. MiXCR, applied by TCRdb to the 5' RACE reads, yields one record per CDR3 protein. The sample gives 460,000 or so distinct CDR3 sequences, 14% of which show up once; around 0.52% is in the top ten. This clonotype was picked up a small number of times. Its target is not known. Whole-study results and caveats: Carriage of fewer insertions was seen in abundant cord blood beta clonotypes, whereas memory repertoires showed none.

The sample was also reused in another study, on yellow fever vaccine responses in identical twins.

The specimen was CD4+ T cells sorted from blood. The origin of this receptor is a woman aged 18 to 35 in good health. This rearrangement joins TRBV28 to TRBJ2-5, with D unresolved. CDR3 protein: CASSSTGPPVRETQYF. CDR3 coding DNA: TGTGCCAGCAGTTCAACCGGGCCCCCTGTCCGAGAGACCCAGTACTTC.